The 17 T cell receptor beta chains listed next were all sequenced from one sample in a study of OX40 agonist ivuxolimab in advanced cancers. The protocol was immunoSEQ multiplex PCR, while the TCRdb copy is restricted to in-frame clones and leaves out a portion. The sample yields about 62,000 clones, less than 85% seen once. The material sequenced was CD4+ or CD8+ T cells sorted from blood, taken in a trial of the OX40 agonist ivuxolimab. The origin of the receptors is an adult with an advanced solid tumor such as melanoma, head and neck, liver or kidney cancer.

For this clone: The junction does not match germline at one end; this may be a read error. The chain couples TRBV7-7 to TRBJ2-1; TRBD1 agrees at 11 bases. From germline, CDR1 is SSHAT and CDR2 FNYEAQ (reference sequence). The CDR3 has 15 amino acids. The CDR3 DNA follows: TGTGCTAGCAGCTTCGGGACAGGGGGGTACAATGAGCAGTTCTTC. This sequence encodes CASSFGTGGYNEQFF.

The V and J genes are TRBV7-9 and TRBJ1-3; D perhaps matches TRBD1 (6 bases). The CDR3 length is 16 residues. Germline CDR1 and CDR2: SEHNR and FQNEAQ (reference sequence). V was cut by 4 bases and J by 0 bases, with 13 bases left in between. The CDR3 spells CASSSRGQRSGNTIYF. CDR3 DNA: TGTGCCAGCAGCTCGCGGGGACAACGCTCTGGAAACACCATATATTTT.

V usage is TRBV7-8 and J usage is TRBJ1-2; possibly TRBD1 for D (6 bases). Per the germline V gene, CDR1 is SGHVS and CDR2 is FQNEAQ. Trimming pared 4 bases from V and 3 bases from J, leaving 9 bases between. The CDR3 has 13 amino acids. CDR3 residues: CASSSGTHYGYTF. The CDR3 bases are TGTGCCAGCAGCTCAGGGACACACTATGGCTACACCTTC.

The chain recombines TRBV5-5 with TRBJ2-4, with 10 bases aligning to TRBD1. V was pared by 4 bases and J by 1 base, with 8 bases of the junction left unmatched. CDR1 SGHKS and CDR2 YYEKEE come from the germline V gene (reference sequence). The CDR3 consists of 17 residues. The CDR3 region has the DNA TGTGCCAGCAGCGCCTCCGGGACAGGGGACGCCAAAAACATTCAGTACTTC. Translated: CASSASGTGDAKNIQYF.

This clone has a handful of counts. The CDR3 spells CASSTRFLTGTDTQYF. CDR3 coding DNA: TGTGCCAGCAGCACGCGATTCCTCACTGGCACAGATACGCAGTATTTT. V gene TRBV13 combines with J gene TRBJ2-3; D unresolved. Germline V gene sequence: CDR1 PRHDT, CDR2 FYEKMQ (reference sequence). V lost 5 bases and J 1 base, leaving 16 bases between the germline ends. This CDR3 contains 16 residues.

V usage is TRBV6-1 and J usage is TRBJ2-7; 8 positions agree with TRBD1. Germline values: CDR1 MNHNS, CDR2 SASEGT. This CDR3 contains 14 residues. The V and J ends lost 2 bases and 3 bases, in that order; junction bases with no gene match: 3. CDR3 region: CASSESDRGYEQYF. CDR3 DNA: TGTGCCAGCAGTGAATCCGACAGGGGCTACGAGCAGTACTTC.

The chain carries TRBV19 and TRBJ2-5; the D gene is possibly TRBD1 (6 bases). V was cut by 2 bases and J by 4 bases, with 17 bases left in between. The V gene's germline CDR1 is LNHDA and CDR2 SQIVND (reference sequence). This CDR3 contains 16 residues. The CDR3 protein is CASSIHHGDTPETQYF. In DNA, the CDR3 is TGTGCCAGTAGTATACACCACGGGGACACCCCAGAGACCCAGTACTTC.

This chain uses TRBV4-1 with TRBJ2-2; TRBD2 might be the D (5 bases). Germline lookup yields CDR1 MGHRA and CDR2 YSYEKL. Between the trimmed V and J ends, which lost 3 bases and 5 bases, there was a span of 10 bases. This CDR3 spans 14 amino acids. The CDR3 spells CASSQARGTGELFF. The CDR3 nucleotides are TGCGCCAGCAGCCAGGCCCGAGGGACCGGGGAGCTGTTTTTT.

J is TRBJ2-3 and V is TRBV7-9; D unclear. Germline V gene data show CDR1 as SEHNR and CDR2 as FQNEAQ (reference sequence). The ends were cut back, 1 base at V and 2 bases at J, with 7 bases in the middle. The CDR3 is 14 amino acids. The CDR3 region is CASSLEVPTDTQYF. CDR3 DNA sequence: TGTGCCAGCAGCTTAGAGGTCCCCACAGATACGCAGTATTTT.

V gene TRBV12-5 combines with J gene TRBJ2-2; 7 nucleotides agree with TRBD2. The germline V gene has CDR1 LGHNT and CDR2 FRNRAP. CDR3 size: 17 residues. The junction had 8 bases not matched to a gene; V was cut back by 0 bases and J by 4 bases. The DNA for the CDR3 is TGTGCTAGTGGTTTGGTAGGCGGCGGGAGAGGCACCGGGGAGCTGTTTTTT. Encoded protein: CASGLVGGGRGTGELFF.

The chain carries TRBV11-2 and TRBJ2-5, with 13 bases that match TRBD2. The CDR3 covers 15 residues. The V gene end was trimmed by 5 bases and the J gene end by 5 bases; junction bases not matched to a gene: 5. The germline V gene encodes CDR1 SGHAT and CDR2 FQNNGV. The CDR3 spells CASSRRTSGSETQYF. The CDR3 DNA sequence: TGTGCCAGCAGCAGACGGACTAGCGGGAGTGAGACCCAGTACTTC.

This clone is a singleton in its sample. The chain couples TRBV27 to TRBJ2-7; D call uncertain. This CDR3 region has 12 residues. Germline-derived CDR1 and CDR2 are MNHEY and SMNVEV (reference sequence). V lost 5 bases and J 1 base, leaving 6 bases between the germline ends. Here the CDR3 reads CASSPPSYEQYF. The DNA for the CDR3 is TGTGCCAGCAGTCCCCCGTCCTACGAGCAGTACTTC.

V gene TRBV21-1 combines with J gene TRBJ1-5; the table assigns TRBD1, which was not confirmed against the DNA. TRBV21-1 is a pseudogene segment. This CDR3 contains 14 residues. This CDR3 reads CASRGQGINQPQHF. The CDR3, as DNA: TGTGCCAGCAGGGGACAGGGGATTAATCAGCCCCAGCATTTT.

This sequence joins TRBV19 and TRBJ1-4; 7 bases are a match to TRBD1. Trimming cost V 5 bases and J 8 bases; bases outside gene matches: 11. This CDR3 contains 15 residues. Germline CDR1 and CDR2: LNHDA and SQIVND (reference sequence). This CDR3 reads CASSADRVEREKLFF. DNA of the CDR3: TGTGCCAGTAGTGCCGACAGGGTTGAGAGGGAAAAACTGTTTTTT. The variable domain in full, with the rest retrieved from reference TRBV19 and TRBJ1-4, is DGGITQSPKYLFRKEGQNVTLSCEQNLNHDAMYWYRQDPGQGLRLIYYSQIVNDFQKGDIAEGYSVSREKKESFPLTVTSAQKNPTAFYLCASSADRVEREKLFFGSGTQLSVL.

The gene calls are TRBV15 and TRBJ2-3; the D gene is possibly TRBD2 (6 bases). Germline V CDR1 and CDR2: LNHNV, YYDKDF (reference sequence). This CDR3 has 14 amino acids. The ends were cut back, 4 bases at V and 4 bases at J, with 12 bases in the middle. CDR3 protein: CATSMGGEADTQYF. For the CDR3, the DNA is TGTGCCACCAGCATGGGGGGAGAGGCAGATACGCAGTATTTT.

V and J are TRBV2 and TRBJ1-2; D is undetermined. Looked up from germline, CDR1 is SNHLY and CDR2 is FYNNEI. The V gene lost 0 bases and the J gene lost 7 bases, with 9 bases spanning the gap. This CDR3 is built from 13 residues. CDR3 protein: CASSEAAGFGYTF. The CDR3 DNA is TGTGCCAGCAGTGAAGCGGCGGGGTTTGGCTACACCTTC.

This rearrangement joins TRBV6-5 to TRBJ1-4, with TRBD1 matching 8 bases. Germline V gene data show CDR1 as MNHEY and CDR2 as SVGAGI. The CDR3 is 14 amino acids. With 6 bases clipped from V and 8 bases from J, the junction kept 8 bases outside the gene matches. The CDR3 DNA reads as TGTGCCAGCAGCCGACAGGGGCCAGTCGAAAAACTGTTTTTT. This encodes CASSRQGPVEKLFF.